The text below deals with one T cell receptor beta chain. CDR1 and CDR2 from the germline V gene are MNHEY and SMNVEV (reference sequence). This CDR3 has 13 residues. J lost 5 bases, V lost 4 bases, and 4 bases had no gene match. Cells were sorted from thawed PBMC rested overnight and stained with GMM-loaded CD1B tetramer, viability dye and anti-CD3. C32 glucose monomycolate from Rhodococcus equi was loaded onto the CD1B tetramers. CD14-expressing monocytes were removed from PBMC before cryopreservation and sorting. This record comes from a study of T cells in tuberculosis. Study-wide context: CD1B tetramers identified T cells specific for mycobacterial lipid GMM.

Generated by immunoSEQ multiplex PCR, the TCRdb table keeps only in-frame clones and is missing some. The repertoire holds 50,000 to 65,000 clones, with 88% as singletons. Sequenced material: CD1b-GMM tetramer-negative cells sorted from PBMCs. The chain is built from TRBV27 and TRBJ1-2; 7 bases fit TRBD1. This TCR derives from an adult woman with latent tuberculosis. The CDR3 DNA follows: TGTGCCAGCAGTTCGACAGGGAGGTATGGCTACACCTTC. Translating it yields CASSSTGRYGYTF.